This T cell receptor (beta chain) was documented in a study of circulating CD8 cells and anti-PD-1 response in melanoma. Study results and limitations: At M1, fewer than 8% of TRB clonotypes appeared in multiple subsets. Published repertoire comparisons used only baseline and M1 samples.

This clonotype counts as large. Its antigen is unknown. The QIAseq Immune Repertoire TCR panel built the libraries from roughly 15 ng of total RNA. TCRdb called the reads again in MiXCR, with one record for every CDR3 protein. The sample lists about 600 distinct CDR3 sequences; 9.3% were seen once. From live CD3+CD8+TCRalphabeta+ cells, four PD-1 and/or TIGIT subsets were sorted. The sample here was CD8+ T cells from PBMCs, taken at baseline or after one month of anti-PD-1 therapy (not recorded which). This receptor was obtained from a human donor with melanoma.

The CDR3 DNA reads TGTGCCAGCAGTTACTTAGGTGGCTCCTACGAGCAGTACTTC. Its translation is CASSYLGGSYEQYF. The V call is TRBV6-5, the J call TRBJ2-7; D is unresolved. Per the germline V gene, CDR1 is MNHEY and CDR2 is SVGAGI. The V end was cut by 1 base, the J end by 0 bases, with 7 bases between. The CDR3 is 14 residues long.